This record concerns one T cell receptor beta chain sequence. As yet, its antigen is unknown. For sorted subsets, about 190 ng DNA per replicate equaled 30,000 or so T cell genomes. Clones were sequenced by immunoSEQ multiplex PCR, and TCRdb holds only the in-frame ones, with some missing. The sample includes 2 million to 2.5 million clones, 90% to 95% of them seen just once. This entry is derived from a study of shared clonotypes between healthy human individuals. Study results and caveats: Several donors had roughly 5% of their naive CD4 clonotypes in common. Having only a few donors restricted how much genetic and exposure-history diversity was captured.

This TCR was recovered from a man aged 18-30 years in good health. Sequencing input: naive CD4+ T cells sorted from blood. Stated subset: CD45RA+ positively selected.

The CDR3 loop is CASSPRGDSSSPLHF. The DNA for the CDR3 is TGTGCCAGCTCACCACGGGGGGACAGCAGTTCACCCCTCCACTTT. The V call is TRBV18, the J call TRBJ1-6; TRBD1 agrees at 7 bases. The ends lost 1 base at V and 9 bases at J; junction bases unmatched: 6. Germline values: CDR1 KGHSH, CDR2 LQKENI. The length of the CDR3 is 15 residues. The full variable domain, its missing parts supplied by reference TRBV18 and TRBJ1-6, is NAGVMQNPRHLVRRRGQEARLRCSPMKGHSHVYWYRQLPEEGLKFMVYLQKENIIDESGMPKERFSAEFPKEGPSILRIQQVVRGDSAAYFCASSPRGDSSSPLHFGNGTRLTVT.